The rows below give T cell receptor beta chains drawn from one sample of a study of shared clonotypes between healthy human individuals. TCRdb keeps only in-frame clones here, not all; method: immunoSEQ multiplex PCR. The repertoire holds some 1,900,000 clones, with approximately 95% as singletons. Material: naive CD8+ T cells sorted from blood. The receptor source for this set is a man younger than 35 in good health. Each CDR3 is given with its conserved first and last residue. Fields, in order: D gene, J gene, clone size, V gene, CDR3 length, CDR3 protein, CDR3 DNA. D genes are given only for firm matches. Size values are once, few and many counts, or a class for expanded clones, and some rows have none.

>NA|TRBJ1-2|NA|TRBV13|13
CASSLQGSYGYTF
TGTGCCAGCAGCTTACAGGGTTCCTATGGCTACACCTTC
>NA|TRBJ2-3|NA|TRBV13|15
CASSLGPSGTDTQYF
TGTGCCAGCAGCTTAGGCCCCTCGGGCACAGATACGCAGTATTTT
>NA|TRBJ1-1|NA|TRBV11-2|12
CASVGVDTEAFF
TGTGCCAGCGTGGGGGTAGACACTGAAGCTTTCTTT
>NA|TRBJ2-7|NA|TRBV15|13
CATSREAAYEQYF
TGTGCCACCAGCAGGGAGGCAGCCTACGAGCAGTACTTC
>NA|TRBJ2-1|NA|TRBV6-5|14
CASSSGDSYNEQFF
TGTGCCAGCAGTTCAGGGGACTCCTACAATGAGCAGTTCTTC
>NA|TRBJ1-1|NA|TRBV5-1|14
CASSIQGSNTEAFF
TGCGCCAGCAGTATCCAGGGATCTAACACTGAAGCTTTCTTT
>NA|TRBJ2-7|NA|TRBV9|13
CASSVGGRGEQYF
TGTGCCAGCAGCGTGGGAGGTAGAGGCGAGCAGTACTTC
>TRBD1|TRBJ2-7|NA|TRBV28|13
CASRQGASYEQYF
TGTGCCAGCCGACAGGGGGCCTCCTACGAGCAGTACTTC
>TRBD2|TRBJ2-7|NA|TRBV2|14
CASSRAGGSDEQYF
TGTGCCAGCAGTCGGGCGGGAGGGTCTGACGAGCAGTACTTC
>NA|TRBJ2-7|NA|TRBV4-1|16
CASSQSRDMSSYEQYF
TGCGCCAGCAGCCAATCCCGGGACATGAGCTCCTACGAGCAGTACTTC
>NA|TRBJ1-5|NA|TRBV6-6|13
CASSYRGDQPQHF
TGTGCCAGCAGTTACAGGGGGGATCAGCCCCAGCATTTT
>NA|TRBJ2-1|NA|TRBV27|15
CASSLSRGSYNEQFF
TGTGCCAGCAGTTTATCGAGGGGCTCCTACAATGAGCAGTTCTTC
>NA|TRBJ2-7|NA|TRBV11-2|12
CASSLRVGEPYF
TGTGCCAGCAGCTTACGTGTTGGAGAGCCCTACTTC
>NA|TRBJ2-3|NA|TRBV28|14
CASSLYSSGDTQYF
TGTGCCAGCAGTTTATATTCGAGCGGGGATACGCAGTATTTT
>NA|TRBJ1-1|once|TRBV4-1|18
CASSQELSRWGRDTEAFF
TGCGCCAGCAGCCAAGAATTGTCTAGGTGGGGTAGGGACACTGAAGCTTTCTTT
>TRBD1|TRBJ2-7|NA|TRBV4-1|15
CASSQAPTGGYEQYF
TGCGCCAGCAGCCAAGCTCCGACAGGGGGGTACGAGCAGTACTTC
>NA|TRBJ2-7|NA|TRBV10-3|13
CAISETGSYEQYF
TGTGCCATCAGTGAGACAGGTTCCTACGAGCAGTACTTC
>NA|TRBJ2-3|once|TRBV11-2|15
CASSLEGGGTDTQYF
TGTGCCAGCAGCTTAGAAGGGGGGGGCACAGATACGCAGTATTTT
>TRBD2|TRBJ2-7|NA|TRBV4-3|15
CASSQDRGGPYEQYF
TGCGCCAGCAGCCAAGATCGGGGGGGCCCCTACGAGCAGTACTTC
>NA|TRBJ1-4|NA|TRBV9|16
CASSVEGGMSDEKLFF
TGTGCCAGCAGCGTAGAGGGGGGGATGAGCGACGAAAAACTGTTTTTT
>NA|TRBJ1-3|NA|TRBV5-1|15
CASSLDGGSGNTIYF
TGCGCCAGCAGCTTGGATGGGGGCTCTGGAAACACCATATATTTT
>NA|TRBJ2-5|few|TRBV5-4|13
CASRPGNQETQYF
TGTGCCAGCAGACCGGGAAACCAAGAGACCCAGTACTTC
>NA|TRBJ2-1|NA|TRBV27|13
CASHGSPVNEQFF
TGTGCCAGTCATGGCTCCCCAGTAAATGAGCAGTTCTTC
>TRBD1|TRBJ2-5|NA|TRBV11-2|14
CASSPTGGEETQYF
TGTGCCAGCAGCCCCACAGGGGGCGAGGAGACCCAGTACTTC
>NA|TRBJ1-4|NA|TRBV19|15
CASSIRFGEGEKLFF
TGTGCCAGTAGTATACGTTTCGGGGAAGGGGAAAAACTGTTTTTT
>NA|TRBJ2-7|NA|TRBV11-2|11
CASSLLGEQYF
TGTGCCAGCAGCTTGCTGGGGGAGCAGTACTTC
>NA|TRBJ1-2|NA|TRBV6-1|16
CASSEVGGGTKDGYTF
TGTGCCAGCAGTGAAGTGGGAGGGGGTACTAAGGATGGCTACACCTTC
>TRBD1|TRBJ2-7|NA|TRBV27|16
CASSALSGTGAYEQYF
TGTGCCAGCAGTGCGCTTTCCGGGACAGGGGCCTACGAGCAGTACTTC
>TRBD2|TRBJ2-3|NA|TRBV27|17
CASSPIILAGDTDTQYF
TGTGCCAGCAGTCCCATCATACTAGCGGGAGACACAGATACGCAGTATTTT
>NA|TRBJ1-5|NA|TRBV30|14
CAWSGGQGSQPQHF
TGTGCCTGGAGTGGGGGGCAGGGAAGTCAGCCCCAGCATTTT
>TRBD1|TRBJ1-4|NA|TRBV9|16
CASSSSRTGRGEKLFF
TGTGCCAGCAGCTCCAGTAGGACAGGGAGAGGAGAAAAACTGTTTTTT
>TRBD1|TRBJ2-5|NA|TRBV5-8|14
CASSSGQDEETQYF
TGTGCCAGCAGCTCGGGACAGGACGAAGAGACCCAGTACTTC
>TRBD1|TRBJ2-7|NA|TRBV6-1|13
CASSPGTAYEQYF
TGTGCCAGCAGTCCCGGGACAGCCTACGAGCAGTACTTC
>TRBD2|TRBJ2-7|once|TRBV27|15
CASSLGLAGAEEQYF
TGTGCCAGCAGTCTGGGACTAGCGGGAGCGGAGGAGCAGTACTTC
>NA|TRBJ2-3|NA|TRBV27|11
CASSRGDTQYF
TGTGCCAGCAGTCGAGGAGATACGCAGTATTTT
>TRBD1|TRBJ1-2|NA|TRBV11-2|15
CASSLGDRGNYGYTF
TGTGCCAGCAGCCTAGGAGACAGGGGGAATTATGGCTACACCTTC
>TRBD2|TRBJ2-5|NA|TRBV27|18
CASSLRPGLAGGQETQYF
TGTGCCAGCAGTCTAAGACCGGGACTAGCGGGAGGACAAGAGACCCAGTACTTC
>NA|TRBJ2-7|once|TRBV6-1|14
CASSEAGGAYEQYF
TGTGCCAGCAGTGAAGCAGGCGGAGCCTACGAGCAGTACTTC
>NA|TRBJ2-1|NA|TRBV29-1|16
CSVEDTEALSYNEQFF
TGCAGCGTTGAAGACACAGAGGCCCTCTCATACAATGAGCAGTTCTTC
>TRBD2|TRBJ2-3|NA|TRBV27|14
CASSREGSTDTQYF
TGTGCCAGCAGCCGGGAGGGGAGCACAGATACGCAGTATTTT
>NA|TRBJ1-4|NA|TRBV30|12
CAWTEGDEKLFF
TGTGCCTGGACTGAGGGGGACGAAAAACTGTTTTTT
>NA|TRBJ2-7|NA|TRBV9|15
CASSVGDWRTYEQYF
TGTGCCAGCAGCGTGGGGGACTGGAGGACCTACGAGCAGTACTTC
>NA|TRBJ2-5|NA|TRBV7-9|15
CASSFRGAYQETQYF
TGTGCCAGCAGCTTCAGGGGTGCTTACCAAGAGACCCAGTACTTC
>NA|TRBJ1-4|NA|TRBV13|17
CASSLRGTYATNEKLFF
TGTGCCAGCAGCTTACGGGGGACATACGCAACTAATGAAAAACTGTTTTTT
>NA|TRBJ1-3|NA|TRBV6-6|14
CASSYSSPGDTIYF
TGTGCCAGCAGTTACTCCTCTCCGGGCGACACCATATATTTT
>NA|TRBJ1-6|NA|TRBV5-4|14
CASSLGVLNSPLHF
TGTGCCAGCAGCTTGGGGGTTCTGAATTCACCCCTCCACTTT
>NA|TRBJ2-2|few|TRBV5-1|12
CASSFSAGELFF
TGCGCCAGCAGCTTTAGCGCCGGGGAGCTGTTTTTT
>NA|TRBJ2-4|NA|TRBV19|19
CASSMDWSWGGLAKNIQYF
TGTGCCAGTAGTATGGATTGGAGCTGGGGAGGTCTAGCCAAAAACATTCAGTACTTC
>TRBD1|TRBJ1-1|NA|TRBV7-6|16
CASSLGQGRMNTEAFF
TGTGCCAGCAGCCTGGGACAGGGGAGAATGAACACTGAAGCTTTCTTT
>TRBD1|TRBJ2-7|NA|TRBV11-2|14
CASSLGTGPYEQYF
TGTGCCAGCAGCTTAGGGACAGGTCCCTACGAGCAGTACTTC
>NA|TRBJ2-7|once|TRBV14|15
CASSHGTISRYEQYF
TGTGCCAGCAGCCACGGGACGATATCGAGGTACGAGCAGTACTTC
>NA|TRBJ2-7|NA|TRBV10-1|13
CASSDRGANEQYF
TGCGCCAGCAGTGATCGGGGGGCGAACGAGCAGTACTTC
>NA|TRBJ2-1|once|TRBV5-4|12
CASSGPRNEQFF
TGTGCCAGCAGCGGCCCGCGGAATGAGCAGTTCTTC
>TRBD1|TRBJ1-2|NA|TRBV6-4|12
CATPDRGCSYTF
TGTGCCACCCCCGACAGGGGATGCAGCTACACCTTC
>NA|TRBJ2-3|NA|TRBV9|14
CASSDPGLTDTQYF
TGTGCCAGCAGCGACCCCGGTCTCACAGATACGCAGTATTTT